A single sample is the source of the 21 T cell receptor beta chains below, sequenced in a study of cytomegalovirus exposure and HLA in healthy donors. The PCR was carried out with 60 Vbeta primers and 13 Jbeta primers. Here immunoSEQ multiplex PCR was the method, and the copy in TCRdb shows in-frame clones only, minus some. The table shows tens of thousands of clones, with around 84% occurring only once. The sample consisted of PBMCs. Receptors originate from a woman between 40 and 50 years old in good health and CMV-seropositive.

The chain links TRBV6-4 to TRBJ2-1, with 10 positions matching TRBD2. Germline CDR1 MRHNA, CDR2 SNTAGT. The CDR3 runs 17 residues. Unmatched junction bases numbered 10, after V lost 0 bases and J lost 8 bases. In nucleotides, the CDR3 is TGTGCCAGCAGTGACTCGAAAGCGGGAGGGCCAGGTGATGAGCAGTTCTTC. It specifies CASSDSKAGGPGDEQFF.

The chain couples TRBV7-6 to TRBJ2-1, with TRBD2 identical over 7 bases. The ends lost 1 base at V and 9 bases at J; junction bases unmatched: 15. This CDR3 is 17 amino acids long. In germline, CDR1 is SGHVS, CDR2 FNYEAQ. CDR3 residues: CASSLEGSGTKSSEQFF. DNA of the CDR3: TGTGCCAGCAGCTTAGAGGGCTCCGGGACTAAGAGTAGTGAGCAGTTCTTC.

This clone was found once. The rearrangement links TRBV6-1 to TRBJ2-2; 10 positions match TRBD2. Germline lookup yields CDR1 MNHNS and CDR2 SASEGT. This CDR3 comprises 14 residues. The trim removed 4 bases at V and 7 bases at J, leaving 3 bases unmatched. As DNA, the CDR3 is TGTGCCAGCAGTGGGCTAGCGGGGGACGGGGAGCTGTTTTTT. Protein sequence: CASSGLAGDGELFF.

V is TRBV30 and J is TRBJ1-2, with 7 bases lining up with TRBD1. Unmatched junction bases numbered 10, after V lost 1 base and J lost 8 bases. The V gene's germline CDR1 is GTSNPN and CDR2 SVGIG (reference sequence). The CDR3 has 14 amino acids. The CDR3 nucleotides read TGTGCCTGGAGTGGCCCAACAGGGGTAAGCGGCTACACCTTC. This sequence encodes CAWSGPTGVSGYTF.

This chain joins TRBV7-9 and TRBJ2-3; the match to TRBD1 covers 9 bases. Germline-derived CDR1 and CDR2 are SEHNR and FQNEAQ (reference sequence). V shed 4 bases and J 3 bases; nucleotides not matched to a gene: 5. The CDR3 totals 15 residues. This CDR3 is CASSSQGASTDTQYF. CDR3 nucleotide sequence: TGTGCCAGCAGCTCACAGGGGGCGAGTACAGATACGCAGTATTTT.

The gene calls are TRBV18 and TRBJ2-7, with 10 bases aligning to TRBD1. Germline CDR1 is KGHSH and CDR2 is LQKENI. The length of the CDR3 is 16 residues. The V and J ends lost 1 base and 3 bases, in that order; junction bases with no gene match: 6. This CDR3 is CASSPRSGTGDYEQYF. The CDR3 coding sequence is TGTGCCAGCTCACCACGCTCCGGGACAGGGGACTACGAGCAGTACTTC.

This clone was detected only a few times. The rearrangement links TRBV27 to TRBJ2-5; 9 bases align to TRBD2. Matching the DNA end better, TRBJ2-7 makes the J call doubtful. This CDR3 spans 15 amino acids. Looked up from germline, CDR1 is MNHEY and CDR2 is SMNVEV (reference sequence). The CDR3 DNA follows: TGTGCCAGCAGGACCGGTAGCGGGAGCTCCTACGAGCAGTACTTC. It is translated as CASRTGSGSSYEQYF.

The rearrangement joins TRBV28 to TRBJ2-1; TRBD1 is a possible D gene (6 bases). Germline CDR1 MDHEN, CDR2 SYDVKM. CDR3 length: 15 residues. Between the trimmed V and J ends, which lost 6 bases and 1 base, there was a span of 13 bases. The CDR3 reads CASSSGQDSYNEQFF. CDR3 nucleotides: TGTGCCAGCAGCTCGGGACAAGATTCCTACAATGAGCAGTTCTTC.

The V and J genes are TRBV2 and TRBJ2-7, with D unclear. The CDR3 runs to 11 residues. V was shortened by 6 bases and J by 7 bases, with 10 bases between the two germline ends. In germline, CDR1 is SNHLY, CDR2 FYNNEI. The CDR3, as DNA: TGTGCCAGCAGCTCCCCTCTGGAGCAGTACTTC. This translates into CASSSPLEQYF.

J is TRBJ1-3 and V is TRBV6-5; D is perhaps TRBD1 (5 bases). The CDR3 totals 16 residues. Germline CDR1 and CDR2: MNHEY and SVGAGI. Trimming left V 0 bases short and J 1 base short, with 10 bases between. DNA for the CDR3: TGTGCCAGCAGTTACTCCGAGTCAGGGTCTGGAAACACCATATATTTT. Its protein product is CASSYSESGSGNTIYF.

This chain uses TRBV25-1 with TRBJ2-1; 7 bases match TRBD2. The germline V gene encodes CDR1 MGHDK and CDR2 SYGVNS. The V and J ends lost 3 bases and 0 bases, in that order; junction bases with no gene match: 5. The CDR3 totals 16 residues. The DNA of the CDR3 is TGTGCCAGCAGTGAGTTGGGCGGGAGCTCCTACAATGAGCAGTTCTTC. The encoded protein is CASSELGGSSYNEQFF.

Concerning this clone itself: The junction departs from germline at one end; a sequencing error may be responsible. The J gene is TRBJ2-1, the V gene TRBV29-1, with 8 bases lining up with TRBD2. This CDR3 is built from 14 residues. Germline V gives CDR1 SQVTM, CDR2 ANQGSEA. CDR3 DNA: TGCAGCGTTGGAGGGACTAGATCCTTCAATGAGCAGTTCTTC. This translates into CSVGGTRSFNEQFF.

J is TRBJ2-7 and V is TRBV2; TRBD1 might be the D (5 bases). CDR3 length: 14 amino acids. V lost 4 bases and J lost 2, with 12 bases in between. Germline V lookup: CDR1 SNHLY, CDR2 FYNNEI. CDR3 DNA sequence: TGTGCCAGCAGTGTCGCAGGGAATCCCTACGAGCAGTACTTC. Translation gives CASSVAGNPYEQYF.

This chain connects TRBV7-8 to TRBJ2-5, with 7 bases fitting TRBD1. The germline V gene encodes CDR1 SGHVS and CDR2 FQNEAQ. The CDR3 is made up of 16 amino acids. V lost 2 bases, J lost 2 bases, and 8 bases stayed unmatched. CDR3 DNA: TGTGCCAGCAGCTTACCCGGGCAGGGGGTTCAAGAGACCCAGTACTTC. It encodes CASSLPGQGVQETQYF. The full variable domain, in which reference TRBV7-8 and TRBJ2-5 provide the parts outside the CDR3, is GAGVSQSPRYKVAKRGQDVALRCDPISGHVSLFWYQQALGQGPEFLTYFQNEAQLDKSGLPSDRFFAERPEGSVSTLKIQRTQQEDSAVYLCASSLPGQGVQETQYFGPGTRLLVL.

This clone was counted only a few times. This chain joins TRBV9 and TRBJ2-2, with unresolved D. CDR3 length: 15 amino acids. V was trimmed by 4 bases and J by 0 bases, leaving 10 bases between them. Germline assignment: CDR1 SGDLS and CDR2 YYNGEE. CDR3 nucleotides: TGTGCCAGCAGCCCCACTACTTCGAACACCGGGGAGCTGTTTTTT. Translation: CASSPTTSNTGELFF. The full variable domain, in which reference TRBV9 and TRBJ2-2 provide the parts outside the CDR3, is DSGVTQTPKHLITATGQRVTLRCSPRSGDLSVYWYQQSLDQGLQFLIQYYNGEERAKGNILERFSAQQFPDLHSELNLSSLELGDSALYFCASSPTTSNTGELFFGEGSRLTVL.

This chain joins TRBV29-1 and TRBJ1-5; 7 bases are a match to TRBD1. The CDR3 spans 13 residues. After removal of 5 bases from V and 7 bases from J, the junction contained 8 bases not matched to a gene. CDR1 SQVTM and CDR2 ANQGSEA come from the germline V gene. This CDR3 is CSVWDSWGQPQHF. CDR3 DNA sequence: TGCAGCGTTTGGGACAGTTGGGGACAGCCCCAGCATTTT. The full variable domain, its missing parts supplied by reference TRBV29-1 and TRBJ1-5, is SAVISQKPSRDICQRGTSLTIQCQVDSQVTMMFWYRQQPGQSLTLIATANQGSEATYESGFVIDKFPISRPNLTFSTLTVSNMSPEDSSIYLCSVWDSWGQPQHFGDGTRLSIL.

This chain joins TRBV7-9 and TRBJ2-1; 7 nucleotides align to TRBD1. Germline CDR1 and CDR2: SEHNR and FQNEAQ (reference sequence). With 5 bases clipped from V and 9 bases from J, the junction kept 13 bases outside the gene matches. The CDR3 totals 15 residues. The CDR3 region is CASSRATGKFREQFF. CDR3 nucleotide sequence: TGTGCCAGCAGCCGGGCGACAGGGAAATTTCGTGAGCAGTTCTTC.

This chain links TRBV5-1 with TRBJ2-1; D possibly corresponds to TRBD1 (5 bases). Germline V gene sequence: CDR1 SGHRS, CDR2 YFSETQ. Trimming left V 0 bases short and J 6 bases short, with 7 bases between. The CDR3 spans 13 residues. The CDR3 nucleotides read TGCGCCAGCAGCTTGGGTCAGGGCAATGAGCAGTTCTTC. Translation gives CASSLGQGNEQFF. Complete variable domain (other parts from reference TRBV5-1 and TRBJ2-1): KAGVTQTPRYLIKTRGQQVTLSCSPISGHRSVSWYQQTPGQGLQFLFEYFSETQRNKGNFPGRFSGRQFSNSRSEMNVSTLELGDSALYLCASSLGQGNEQFFGPGTRLTVL.

V and J are TRBV19 and TRBJ1-2, with D perhaps TRBD1 (6 bases). The germline V and J ends were trimmed by 5 bases and 5 bases, with 9 bases remaining between them. This CDR3 is built from 12 residues. Germline V gene lookup returns CDR1 LNHDA and CDR2 SQIVND (reference sequence). DNA for the CDR3: TGTGCCAGTAGTTTCAGGGGTTATGGCTACACCTTC. Translation: CASSFRGYGYTF. Using reference TRBV19 and TRBJ1-2 for the parts outside the CDR3, the full variable domain is DGGITQSPKYLFRKEGQNVTLSCEQNLNHDAMYWYRQDPGQGLRLIYYSQIVNDFQKGDIAEGYSVSREKKESFPLTVTSAQKNPTAFYLCASSFRGYGYTFGSGTRLTVV.

V usage is TRBV30 and J usage is TRBJ2-1, with 10 bases that match TRBD2. V was pared by 3 bases and J by 8 bases, with 7 bases of the junction left unmatched. Germline V CDR1 and CDR2: GTSNPN, SVGIG (reference sequence). This CDR3 region has 14 residues. CDR3 residues: CAWSPGLAIHEQFF. The CDR3 DNA reads as TGTGCCTGGAGCCCGGGACTAGCGATCCATGAGCAGTTCTTC.

The chain couples TRBV2 to TRBJ1-4; 7 nucleotides line up with TRBD1. With 2 bases clipped from V and 8 bases from J, the junction kept 11 bases outside the gene matches. This CDR3 is 16 amino acids long. CDR1 and CDR2 from the germline V gene are SNHLY and FYNNEI. The CDR3 DNA reads as TGTGCCAGCAGTGAACAATCGACAGGGATAGGGGAAAAACTGTTTTTT. Encoded protein: CASSEQSTGIGEKLFF.